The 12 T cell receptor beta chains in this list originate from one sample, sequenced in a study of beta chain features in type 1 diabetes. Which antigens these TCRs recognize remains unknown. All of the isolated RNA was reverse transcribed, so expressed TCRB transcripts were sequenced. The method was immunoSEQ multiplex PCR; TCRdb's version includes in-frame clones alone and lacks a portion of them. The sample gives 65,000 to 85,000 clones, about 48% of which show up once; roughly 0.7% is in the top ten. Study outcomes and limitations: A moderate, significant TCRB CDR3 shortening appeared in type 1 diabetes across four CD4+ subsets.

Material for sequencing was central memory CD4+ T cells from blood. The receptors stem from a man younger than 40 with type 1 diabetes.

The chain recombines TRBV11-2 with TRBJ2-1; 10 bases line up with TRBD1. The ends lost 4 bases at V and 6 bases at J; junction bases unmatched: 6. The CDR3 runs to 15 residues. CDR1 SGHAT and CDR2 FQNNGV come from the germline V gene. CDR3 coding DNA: TGTGCCAGCAGCTCCGTCGGACAGGGGGGCAATGAGCAGTTCTTC. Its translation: CASSSVGQGGNEQFF.

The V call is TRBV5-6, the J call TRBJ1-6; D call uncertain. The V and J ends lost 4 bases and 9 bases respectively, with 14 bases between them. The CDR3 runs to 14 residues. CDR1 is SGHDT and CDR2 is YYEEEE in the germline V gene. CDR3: CASSLREARSPLHF. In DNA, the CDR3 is TGTGCCAGCAGCCTTCGGGAGGCACGTTCACCCCTCCACTTT. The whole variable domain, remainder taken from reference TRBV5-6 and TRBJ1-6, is DAGVTQSPTHLIKTRGQQVTLRCSPKSGHDTVSWYQQALGQGPQFIFQYYEEEERQRGNFPDRFSGHQFPNYSSELNVNALLLGDSALYLCASSLREARSPLHFGNGTRLTVT.

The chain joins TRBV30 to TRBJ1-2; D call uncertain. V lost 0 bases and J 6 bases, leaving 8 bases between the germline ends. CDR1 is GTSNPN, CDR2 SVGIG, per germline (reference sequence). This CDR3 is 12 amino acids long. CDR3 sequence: CAWSVSVDGYTF. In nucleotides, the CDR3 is TGTGCCTGGAGTGTATCCGTCGATGGCTACACCTTC. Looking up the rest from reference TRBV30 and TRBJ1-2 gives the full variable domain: SQTIHQWPATLVQPVGSPLSLECTVEGTSNPNLYWYRQAAGRGLQLLFYSVGIGQISSEVPQNLSASRPQDRQFILSSKKLLLSDSGFYLCAWSVSVDGYTFGSGTRLTVV.

The CDR3 sequence is CASRTTGLYTEAFF. The CDR3 coding sequence is TGTGCCAGCAGGACAACAGGGCTGTACACTGAAGCTTTCTTT. The chain uses TRBV2 and TRBJ1-1; tentative D call: TRBD1 (6 bases). There are 14 residues in the CDR3. Germline V gene sequence: CDR1 SNHLY, CDR2 FYNNEI. Trimming took 6 bases from V and 3 from J, leaving 14 bases between them.

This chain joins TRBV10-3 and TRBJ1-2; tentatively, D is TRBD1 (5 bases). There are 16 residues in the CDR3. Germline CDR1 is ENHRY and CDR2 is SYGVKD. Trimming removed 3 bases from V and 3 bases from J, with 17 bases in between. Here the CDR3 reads CAISDRGTGEDYGYTF. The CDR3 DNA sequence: TGTGCCATCAGTGATCGGGGGACGGGGGAGGACTATGGCTACACCTTC.

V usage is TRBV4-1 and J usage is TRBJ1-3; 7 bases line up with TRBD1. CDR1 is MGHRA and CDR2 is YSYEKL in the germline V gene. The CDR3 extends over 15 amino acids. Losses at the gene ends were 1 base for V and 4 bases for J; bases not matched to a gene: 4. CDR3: CASSQGQGGGNTIYF. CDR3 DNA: TGCGCCAGCAGCCAAGGGCAGGGGGGAGGAAACACCATATATTTT.

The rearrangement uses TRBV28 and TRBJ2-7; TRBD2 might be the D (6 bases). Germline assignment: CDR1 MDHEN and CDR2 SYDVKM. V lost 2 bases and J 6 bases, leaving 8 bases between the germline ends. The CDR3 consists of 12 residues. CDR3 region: CASSLQEGEQYF. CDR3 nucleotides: TGTGCCAGCAGTTTACAGGAGGGCGAGCAGTACTTC.

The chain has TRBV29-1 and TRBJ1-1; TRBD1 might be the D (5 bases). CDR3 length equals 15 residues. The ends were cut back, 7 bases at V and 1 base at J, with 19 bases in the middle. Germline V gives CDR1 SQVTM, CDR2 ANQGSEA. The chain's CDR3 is CSGVSGLRRNTEAFF. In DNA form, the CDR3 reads TGCAGCGGTGTTTCAGGGCTTAGACGGAACACTGAAGCTTTCTTT.

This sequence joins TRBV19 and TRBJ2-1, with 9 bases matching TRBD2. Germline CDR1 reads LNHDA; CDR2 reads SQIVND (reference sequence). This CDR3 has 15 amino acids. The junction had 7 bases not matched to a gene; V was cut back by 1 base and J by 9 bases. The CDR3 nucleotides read TGTGCCAGTAGTATAGGAGGGACTAGCATTATTGAGCAGTTCTTC. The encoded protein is CASSIGGTSIIEQFF.

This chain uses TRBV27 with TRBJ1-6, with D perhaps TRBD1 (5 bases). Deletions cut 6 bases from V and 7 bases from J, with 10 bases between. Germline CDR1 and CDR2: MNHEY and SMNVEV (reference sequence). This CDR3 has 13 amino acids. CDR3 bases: TGTGCCAGCAGATCCAGGGCCAATTCACCCCTCCACTTT. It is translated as CASRSRANSPLHF.

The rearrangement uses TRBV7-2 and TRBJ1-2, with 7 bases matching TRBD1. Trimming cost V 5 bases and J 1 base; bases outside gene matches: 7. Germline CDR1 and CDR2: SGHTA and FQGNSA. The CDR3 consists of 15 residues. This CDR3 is CASSPDRDSNYGYTF. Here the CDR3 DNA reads TGTGCCAGCAGCCCCGACCGGGACAGTAACTATGGCTACACCTTC.

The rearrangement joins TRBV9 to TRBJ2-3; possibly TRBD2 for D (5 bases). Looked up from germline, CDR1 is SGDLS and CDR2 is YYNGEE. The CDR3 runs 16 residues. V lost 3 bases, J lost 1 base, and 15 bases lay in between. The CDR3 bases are TGTGCCAGCAGCGAACAACTAGATGGGGGCACAGATACGCAGTATTTT. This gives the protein CASSEQLDGGTDTQYF.